At least ten counts were recorded for the clone carrying this T cell receptor (beta chain). Its specificity is unknown. Patients between 18 and 65 years old had hyperthyroidism, newly diagnosed and lasting under 2 months. It was 8 to 10 ml of fresh peripheral blood that supplied the PBMCs. The sample belongs to a study of T cells in Graves' hyperthyroidism and ophthalmopathy. Study background: Pretreatment peripheral blood was obtained at initial diagnosis.

TCR beta CDR3 regions were amplified from RNA transcripts. When the TCR CDR3 underwent first-round RT-PCR, the HTBI primer set was used. TCRdb ran MiXCR on the multiplex PCR reads and lists one entry per CDR3 protein. The table lists 250,000 to 350,000 distinct CDR3 sequences, around a sixth of them singletons, with approximately 35% in the top ten. General study results and limits: Through a model of 13 V-J features, ophthalmopathy was separated from stable hyperthyroidism.

Looked up from germline, CDR1 is MNHEY and CDR2 is SVGEGT. This CDR3 has 12 amino acids. Trimming removed 4 bases at V and 5 bases at J, with 7 bases between. Sequenced input: blood. The receptor was derived from a man aged 25 to 40 with Graves' hyperthyroidism. V and J are TRBV6-2 or TRBV6-3 and TRBJ2-3; D not certain. CDR3 amino acids: CASSSARDTQYF. The CDR3 region has the DNA TGTGCCAGCAGTTCGGCTAGAGATACGCAGTATTTT.